The clone carrying this T cell receptor beta chain has ten or more counts. The antigen is undetermined. This entry comes from a study of T cell repertoires in cytomegalovirus infection. Study-wide background: Matching HLA type and CMV infection were both indicated by public TCR beta signatures.

MiXCR was run by TCRdb on the reads, yielding one entry per CDR3 protein. The profile shows around 300,000 distinct CDR3 sequences, roughly 21% of them singletons. The CDR3 contains 18 residues. Germline CDR1 SGHTA, CDR2 FQGNSA. V lost 5 bases, J lost 6 bases, and 26 bases lay in between. The clonotype was recovered from a human donor in good health (CMV status not recorded). Some clones in this sample may be carry-over from other donors' samples. Sequenced material: cultured PBMCs, taken from culture after CMV antigen stimulation. V is TRBV7-2 and J is TRBJ2-1, with unresolved D. In DNA, the CDR3 is TGTGCCAGCAGCCCCGAAGGGAATCGATACCTTCCGACCAATGAGCAGTTCTTC. Protein: CASSPEGNRYLPTNEQFF.